Presented here are 25 T cell receptor beta chains from one specimen sequenced in a study of metastatic and nonmetastatic thyroid tumors. The entire patient cohort was treatment-naive prior to thyroid surgery. TCRdb ran MiXCR on the PCR reads. The sample yields about 27,000 clones, approximately 17% seen once. Sequencing was carried out using blood. The source of these receptors is a male donor with papillary thyroid cancer or a benign thyroid nodule (not recorded which). Some clones in this sample may be carry-over from other donors' samples.

This clone was observed a handful of times. The rearrangement joins TRBV12-3 or TRBV12-4 to TRBJ2-3, with a tentative D call TRBD2 (5 bases). CDR3 length equals 14 residues. The V and J ends lost 8 bases and 5 bases respectively, with 17 bases between them. The CDR3 loop reads CASDSGNDGDTQYF. The DNA for the CDR3 is TGTGCCAGCGACTCGGGAAACGATGGAGATACGCAGTATTTT.

At least ten counts were recorded for this clone. This specimen includes other DNA sequences encoding the same CDR3. The V and J genes are TRBV5-1 and TRBJ2-3, with 9 bases matching TRBD2. The V and J ends lost 4 bases and 4 bases, in that order; junction bases with no gene match: 13. CDR1 is SGHRS, CDR2 YFSETQ, per germline. The CDR3 contains 17 residues. CDR3 bases: TGCGCCAGCAGCGGGATCCCTGGTCTAGCGGGACCAGATACGCAGTATTTT. Translating it yields CASSGIPGLAGPDTQYF. Full variable domain (missing parts from reference TRBV5-1 and TRBJ2-3): KAGVTQTPRYLIKTRGQQVTLSCSPISGHRSVSWYQQTPGQGLQFLFEYFSETQRNKGNFPGRFSGRQFSNSRSEMNVSTLELGDSALYLCASSGIPGLAGPDTQYFGPGTRLTVL.

This clone was counted at least ten times. The CDR3: CASSAPGTGNEKLFF. The CDR3 nucleotides are TGTGCCAGCAGTGCTCCCGGGACAGGGAATGAAAAACTGTTTTTT. J is TRBJ1-4 and V is TRBV28; 9 bases map to TRBD1. V lost 5 bases, J lost 5 bases, and 6 bases stayed unmatched. This CDR3 has 15 amino acids. The germline V gene has CDR1 MDHEN and CDR2 SYDVKM.

V usage is TRBV27 and J usage is TRBJ1-1; D call uncertain. Trimming removed 5 bases at V and 2 bases at J, with 9 bases between. Germline lookup yields CDR1 MNHEY and CDR2 SMNVEV (reference sequence). This CDR3 spans 13 amino acids. The CDR3 here is CASSPCPNTEAFF. Here the CDR3 DNA reads TGTGCCAGCAGTCCCTGTCCTAACACTGAAGCTTTCTTT.

By proportion, this clone is large. The J gene is TRBJ2-7, the V gene TRBV18, with no clear D. CDR3 length: 11 amino acids. Germline V gene data show CDR1 as KGHSH and CDR2 as LQKENI. V shed 2 bases and J shed 4 bases, with 3 bases lying between them. The CDR3 is CASSPDYEQYF. CDR3 nucleotide sequence: TGTGCCAGCTCACCAGATTACGAGCAGTACTTC.

This clone was counted at least ten times. The chain is built from TRBV7-9 and TRBJ2-7; TRBD1 matches 7 bases. The CDR3 runs 12 residues. Germline lookup yields CDR1 SEHNR and CDR2 FQNEAQ (reference sequence). V shed 5 bases, J shed 8 bases, and the junction held 6 bases outside the gene matches. Here the CDR3 DNA reads TGTGCCAGCAGCCTCCCGACAGGGCAGCAGTACTTC. Its protein product is CASSLPTGQQYF.

The V gene is TRBV7-2, the J gene TRBJ1-1, with D possibly being TRBD1 (6 bases). The V gene's germline CDR1 is SGHTA and CDR2 FQGNSA. The ends were cut back, 0 bases at V and 5 bases at J, with 10 bases in the middle. The CDR3 is made up of 14 amino acids. DNA for the CDR3: TGTGCCAGCAGCTTAGCAGGCAGGGGTACTGAAGCTTTCTTT. It is translated as CASSLAGRGTEAFF.

This clone was seen ten or more times. The identical CDR3 is also encoded by other nucleotide sequences in the sample. The chain recombines TRBV4-1 with TRBJ1-6; TRBD1 might be the D (5 bases). CDR3 length: 17 residues. The germline V gene has CDR1 MGHRA and CDR2 YSYEKL. V was pared by 2 bases and J by 6 bases, with 17 bases between. The CDR3 coding sequence is TGCGCCAGCAGCCAACCACCGGGGGGGTCGAGTAATTCACCCCTCCACTTT. Translated, it gives CASSQPPGGSSNSPLHF.

At least ten counts were recorded for this clone. J is TRBJ2-5 and V is TRBV20-1; TRBD2 aligns across 10 bases. After removal of 3 bases from V and 4 bases from J, the junction contained 11 bases not matched to a gene. The germline gives CDR1 DFQATT, CDR2 SNEGSKA (reference sequence). The CDR3 covers 16 residues. The CDR3 reads CSAREQLAGRIETQYF. CDR3 bases: TGCAGTGCTAGGGAACAACTAGCGGGAAGGATAGAGACCCAGTACTTC.

This clone was found a few times. This likely comes from a read error, as the CDR3 has no conserved phenylalanine or tryptophan at its end. The CDR3 DNA reads as TGTGCCAGCAGTCAGGACAGGGTACGTGGCTACACCTTA. Its translation: CASSQDRVRGYTL. This chain uses TRBV12-3 or TRBV12-4 with TRBJ1-2, with 8 bases fitting TRBD1. The CDR3 is 13 residues long. The ends lost 5 bases at V and 7 bases at J; junction bases unmatched: 6.

The chain couples TRBV20-1 to TRBJ2-7, with TRBD2 matching over 7 bases. CDR3 length: 15 residues. V lost 7 bases to trimming and J lost 0 bases; unmatched junction nucleotides: 12. Germline V gene data show CDR1 as DFQATT and CDR2 as SNEGSKA (reference sequence). The CDR3 coding sequence is TGCAGTGTCCAAGAGACTGGGACTAACTCCTACGAGCAGTACTTC. This translates into CSVQETGTNSYEQYF.

This clone was counted at least ten times. This rearrangement joins TRBV7-3 to TRBJ1-1; D is uncertain. V was trimmed by 6 bases and J by 0 bases, leaving 11 bases between them. Looked up from germline, CDR1 is SGHTA and CDR2 is FQGTGA. This CDR3 has 14 residues. The CDR3 sequence: CASSADGMNTEAFF. The CDR3 bases are TGTGCCAGCAGTGCGGACGGAATGAACACTGAAGCTTTCTTT.

This clone has at least ten counts. The V and J genes are TRBV7-8 and TRBJ2-7; TRBD2 might be the D (5 bases). Germline CDR1 is SGHVS and CDR2 is FQNEAQ. Trimming pared 3 bases from V and 3 bases from J, leaving 12 bases between. The CDR3 runs to 14 residues. In nucleotides, the CDR3 is TGTGCCAGCAGCTTGCCCGGGGTAGACTACGAGCAGTACTTC. Amino acids: CASSLPGVDYEQYF. The full variable domain, in which reference TRBV7-8 and TRBJ2-7 provide the parts outside the CDR3, is GAGVSQSPRYKVAKRGQDVALRCDPISGHVSLFWYQQALGQGPEFLTYFQNEAQLDKSGLPSDRFFAERPEGSVSTLKIQRTQQEDSAVYLCASSLPGVDYEQYFGPGTRLTVT.

The table lists this clone with many counts. V and J are TRBV3-1 and TRBJ2-3; the match to TRBD2 covers 10 bases. Germline lookup yields CDR1 LGHDT and CDR2 YNNKEL (reference sequence). Germline trimming cut 1 base from V and 9 bases from J; bases unmatched to any gene: 10. This CDR3 contains 16 residues. The DNA for the CDR3 is TGTGCCAGCAGCCAAGCCGTCTCTAGCGGGAGTGAGACGCAGTATTTT. This sequence encodes CASSQAVSSGSETQYF.

Relative to its sample, this clone is large. V and J are TRBV5-1 and TRBJ2-7; no reliable D call. The CDR3 runs 13 residues. Germline lookup yields CDR1 SGHRS and CDR2 YFSETQ. The V end was cut by 1 base, the J end by 2 bases, with 7 bases between. In DNA, the CDR3 is TGCGCCAGCAGCTTGATGGATGCCTACGAGCAGTACTTC. It encodes CASSLMDAYEQYF.

This clone appeared many times. The genes are TRBV30 and TRBJ1-2; no definite D call. Trimming took off 0 bases at V and 8 bases at J, with 10 bases between the two ends. The CDR3 runs to 12 residues. Germline V gene data show CDR1 as GTSNPN and CDR2 as SVGIG (reference sequence). The CDR3 region is CAWSVTGGGYTF. CDR3 nucleotide sequence: TGTGCCTGGAGTGTAACCGGCGGGGGCTACACCTTC.

By sample fraction, this clone is medium-sized. The rearrangement links TRBV6-5 to TRBJ2-7; 7 positions agree with TRBD1. V trimming: 2 bases; J trimming: 2 bases; junction bases outside the gene matches: 6. Germline assignment: CDR1 MNHEY and CDR2 SVGAGI. This CDR3 region has 15 residues. The CDR3 protein is CASSYLAGGTYEQYF. DNA of the CDR3: TGTGCCAGCAGTTACCTGGCAGGGGGTACCTACGAGCAGTACTTC.

V usage is TRBV6-5 and J usage is TRBJ2-1; 10 nucleotides align to TRBD1. After removal of 1 base from V and 4 bases from J, the junction contained 1 base not matched to a gene. This CDR3 contains 15 residues. Germline-derived CDR1 and CDR2 are MNHEY and SVGAGI. The CDR3 nucleotides read TGTGCCAGCAGTTACTGGACAGGGGGGTACAATGAGCAGTTCTTC. Residues: CASSYWTGGYNEQFF.

This clone was seen repeatedly, ten times or more. Relative to the germline gene, one junction end is altered; a read error may explain this. The CDR3 bases are TGCGCCAGCAGCCTCGCCGGGACTCAACTCAACTTC. Amino acids: CASSLAGTQLNF. The chain recombines TRBV5-1 with TRBJ2-4; tentative D call: TRBD2 (6 bases). There are 12 residues in the CDR3. Germline V gives CDR1 SGHRS, CDR2 YFSETQ.

This clone was counted ten times or more. V is TRBV19 and J is TRBJ2-7, with 10 nucleotides matching TRBD2. Germline assignment: CDR1 LNHDA and CDR2 SQIVND (reference sequence). The trim removed 5 bases at V and 0 bases at J, leaving 4 bases unmatched. This CDR3 spans 15 amino acids. The DNA for the CDR3 is TGTGCCAGTAGTTCCTCTAGCGGGAGCTCCTACGAGCAGTACTTC. It is translated as CASSSSSGSSYEQYF.

This clone was counted at least ten times. The V call is TRBV3-1, the J call TRBJ2-5, with D tentatively TRBD2 (6 bases). V was clipped by 4 bases and J by 3 bases, with 15 bases between them. The CDR3 contains 15 residues. Germline CDR1 is LGHDT and CDR2 is YNNKEL (reference sequence). DNA for the CDR3: TGTGCCAGCAGCCCATATTCAGGGACTGAAGAGACCCAGTACTTC. This sequence encodes CASSPYSGTEETQYF.

This chain connects TRBV9 to TRBJ2-7; TRBD1 agrees at 7 bases. Germline assignment: CDR1 SGDLS and CDR2 YYNGEE. The V gene end was trimmed by 4 bases and the J gene end by 5 bases; junction bases not matched to a gene: 12. The CDR3 loop spans 15 amino acids. CDR3 residues: CASSPGQVRVNEQYF. The CDR3 nucleotides are TGTGCCAGCAGCCCCGGACAGGTAAGAGTCAACGAGCAGTACTTC.

This clone rates as medium-sized. The V and J genes are TRBV19 and TRBJ2-2, with D unclear. In germline, CDR1 is LNHDA, CDR2 SQIVND (reference sequence). The CDR3 has 13 amino acids. Trimming cost V 1 base and J 4 bases, with 4 bases left between them. CDR3 sequence: CASSIALTGELFF. CDR3 sequence (DNA): TGTGCCAGTAGTATAGCGCTCACCGGGGAGCTGTTTTTT.

There are many counts of this clone. The chain carries TRBV2 and TRBJ2-6, with D uncertain. The CDR3 is made up of 13 amino acids. The germline CDR1 and CDR2 sequences are SNHLY and FYNNEI. Deletions cut 8 bases from V and 2 bases from J, with 7 bases between. CDR3 nucleotide sequence: TGTGCCAGCGTCCGGCCTGGGGCCAACGTCCTGACTTTC. This translates into CASVRPGANVLTF.

This clone was recorded at least ten times. J is TRBJ2-5 and V is TRBV28, with 9 bases lining up with TRBD1. Germline values: CDR1 MDHEN, CDR2 SYDVKM. V shed 3 bases, J shed 3 bases, and the junction held 2 bases outside the gene matches. The CDR3 is 14 residues long. The CDR3 nucleotides are TGTGCCAGCAGTTTTAGGGACAGGGAAGAGACCCAGTACTTC. It codes for CASSFRDREETQYF.